These 28 T cell receptor beta chains originate from one sample sequenced in a study of blood T cell repertoires in COVID-19. Some clones are missing from TCRdb's copy, which holds only in-frame ones; the method was immunoSEQ multiplex PCR. The repertoire includes 300,000 to 450,000 clones, 88% of them detected once, and roughly 1.2% sits in the top ten. Material: PBMCs or T cells enriched from blood (not recorded which). The source is a woman aged 18-29 years who had recovered from COVID-19.

The chain joins TRBV7-9 to TRBJ1-3; perhaps TRBD1 as D (6 bases). Looked up from germline, CDR1 is SEHNR and CDR2 is FQNEAQ (reference sequence). Trimming pared 6 bases from V and 0 bases from J, leaving 21 bases between. The CDR3 loop spans 18 amino acids. This CDR3 reads CASRPSGRGRSSGNTIYF. In DNA, the CDR3 is TGTGCCAGCAGACCTAGTGGCAGGGGTAGAAGCTCTGGAAACACCATATATTTT.

The V and J genes are TRBV19 and TRBJ1-6; 7 bases line up with TRBD1. V lost 2 bases and J lost 7; bases outside the gene matches: 5. The CDR3 contains 15 residues. Per the germline V gene, CDR1 is LNHDA and CDR2 is SQIVND (reference sequence). The CDR3 reads CASSILKGANSPLHF. The CDR3 DNA is TGTGCCAGTAGTATATTGAAGGGGGCGAATTCACCCCTCCACTTT.

The chain couples TRBV9 to TRBJ1-2; 7 bases agree with TRBD1. J lost 6 bases, V lost 1 base, and 3 bases had no gene match. Germline V gives CDR1 SGDLS, CDR2 YYNGEE. The CDR3 totals 13 residues. CDR3 in amino acids: CASSVRGGDGYTF. CDR3 nucleotide sequence: TGTGCCAGCAGCGTAAGAGGGGGCGATGGCTACACCTTC.

This clone occurred a few times. The same CDR3 is also encoded by other DNA sequences in this sample. This rearrangement joins TRBV2 to TRBJ1-1; 7 bases map to TRBD1. The CDR3 totals 13 residues. CDR1 SNHLY and CDR2 FYNNEI come from the germline V gene. V trimming: 4 bases; J trimming: 2 bases; junction bases outside the gene matches: 1. CDR3 coding DNA: TGTGCCAGCAGTGGACAGGGTAACACTGAAGCTTTCTTT. Protein sequence: CASSGQGNTEAFF.

The chain couples TRBV11-3 to TRBJ2-7; 12 nucleotides match TRBD1. V was pared by 2 bases and J by 5 bases, with 7 bases of the junction left unmatched. The CDR3 loop spans 16 amino acids. The germline gives CDR1 SGHNT, CDR2 YENEEA. The CDR3 loop reads CASSLSGTGGNHEQYF. The CDR3 DNA is TGTGCCAGCAGCTTAAGCGGGACAGGGGGCAACCACGAGCAGTACTTC.

The V gene is TRBV28, the J gene TRBJ1-5, with a weak D call TRBD1 (6 bases). V lost 2 bases and J 6 bases, leaving 14 bases between the germline ends. The CDR3 consists of 15 residues. The germline V gene encodes CDR1 MDHEN and CDR2 SYDVKM. The CDR3 reads CASSLPHRAGQPQHF. The CDR3 nucleotides are TGTGCCAGCAGTTTACCCCACAGGGCGGGTCAGCCCCAGCATTTT.

This chain joins TRBV19 and TRBJ1-2, with D hard to call. This CDR3 is 15 amino acids long. V lost 3 bases and J 0 bases, leaving 11 bases between the germline ends. In germline, CDR1 is LNHDA, CDR2 SQIVND (reference sequence). In DNA, the CDR3 is TGTGCCAGTAGTATCACTCTCACCGCTAACTATGGCTACACCTTC. It specifies CASSITLTANYGYTF.

This rearrangement joins TRBV11-2 to TRBJ1-2, with TRBD1 matching 11 bases. Germline trimming cut 2 bases from V and 3 bases from J; bases unmatched to any gene: 8. Looked up from germline, CDR1 is SGHAT and CDR2 is FQNNGV. The CDR3 contains 17 residues. The CDR3 reads CASSLITGQGADYGYTF. CDR3 DNA sequence: TGTGCCAGCAGCTTAATTACTGGACAGGGGGCGGACTATGGCTACACCTTC.

The V and J genes are TRBV9 and TRBJ2-1; D is ambiguous. Trimming removed 1 base from V and 0 bases from J, with 11 bases in between. CDR1 is SGDLS and CDR2 is YYNGEE in the germline V gene. This CDR3 has 16 amino acids. CDR3 protein: CASSVLGESSYNEQFF. CDR3 in DNA: TGTGCCAGCAGCGTACTCGGAGAGAGCTCCTACAATGAGCAGTTCTTC.

The chain uses TRBV7-9 and TRBJ1-2; 7 bases are shared with TRBD1. Per germline, CDR1 SEHNR and CDR2 FQNEAQ (reference sequence). The CDR3 runs to 15 residues. V shed 1 base, J shed 1 base, and the junction held 3 bases outside the gene matches. CDR3 nucleotides: TGTGCCAGCAGCTTAGAACAGGGGTTTAACTATGGCTACACCTTC. Protein product: CASSLEQGFNYGYTF.

Concerning this clone itself: The same CDR3 arises from other DNA sequences in this sample as well. The chain couples TRBV29-1 to TRBJ1-1; 7 bases map to TRBD1. J lost 1 base, V lost 2 bases, and 1 base had no gene match. Germline values: CDR1 SQVTM, CDR2 ANQGSEA. CDR3 length equals 13 residues. DNA of the CDR3: TGCAGCGTTGAAAGACAGGGGAACACTGAAGCTTTCTTT. It yields the protein CSVERQGNTEAFF.

The chain links TRBV2 to TRBJ2-7, with 7 bases lining up with TRBD2. The V gene end was trimmed by 3 bases and the J gene end by 2 bases; junction bases not matched to a gene: 7. The CDR3 totals 15 residues. Germline V gene data show CDR1 as SNHLY and CDR2 as FYNNEI. CDR3 DNA sequence: TGTGCCAGCAGTGAGGGGACTAACCCTGCCTACGAGCAGTACTTC. It encodes CASSEGTNPAYEQYF.

The table lists this clone with a few counts. This chain joins TRBV6-5 and TRBJ2-7; 9 bases are shared with TRBD2. V lost 8 bases to trimming and J lost 7 bases; unmatched junction nucleotides: 12. Per the germline V gene, CDR1 is MNHEY and CDR2 is SVGAGI. This CDR3 comprises 14 residues. CDR3 sequence reads: CASGRLAATLEQYF. CDR3 in DNA: TGTGCCAGCGGAAGACTAGCGGCCACCCTAGAGCAGTACTTC.

The chain recombines TRBV10-3 with TRBJ1-1; TRBD1 matches at 7 bases. V lost 3 bases and J lost 7; bases outside the gene matches: 5. Germline V gene lookup returns CDR1 ENHRY and CDR2 SYGVKD. The CDR3 extends over 13 amino acids. CDR3 bases: TGTGCCATCAGTGAACCACAGGGGTTTGAAGCTTTCTTT. Its protein product is CAISEPQGFEAFF.

The chain is built from TRBV2 and TRBJ1-1, with a weak D call TRBD1 (6 bases). V was cut by 5 bases and J by 4 bases, with 17 bases left in between. Germline CDR1 reads SNHLY; CDR2 reads FYNNEI. The CDR3 is 15 amino acids. CDR3 coding DNA: TGTGCCAGCAGTCCACGGGACACGGCGGGCACTGAAGCTTTCTTT. Translating gives CASSPRDTAGTEAFF.

The chain is built from TRBV3-1 (or the pseudogene TRBV3-2) and TRBJ2-3; TRBD2 matches at 7 bases. Germline trimming cut 1 base from V and 6 bases from J; bases unmatched to any gene: 10. CDR3 length equals 16 residues. Germline CDR1 reads LGHDT; CDR2 reads YNNKEL (reference sequence). CDR3 protein: CASSQGWELARDTQYF. The CDR3 nucleotides are TGTGCCAGCAGCCAAGGTTGGGAACTAGCGAGGGATACGCAGTATTTT.

The chain carries TRBV6-5 and TRBJ2-1, with D possibly being TRBD1 (6 bases). Trimming took off 6 bases at V and 12 bases at J, with 15 bases between the two ends. Germline V gene lookup returns CDR1 MNHEY and CDR2 SVGAGI. The CDR3 consists of 12 residues. The CDR3 loop reads CASSLQGGGQFF. The CDR3 DNA reads TGTGCCAGCAGCTTACAGGGTGGGGGGCAGTTCTTC.

The chain links TRBV19 to TRBJ1-1, with TRBD1 identical over 7 bases. V lost 8 bases to trimming and J lost 1 base; unmatched junction nucleotides: 7. The CDR3 sequence is 14 residues long. The V gene's germline CDR1 is LNHDA and CDR2 SQIVND (reference sequence). In DNA form, the CDR3 reads TGTGCCAGTTTATACAGGGGTGGGAACACTGAAGCTTTCTTT. It specifies CASLYRGGNTEAFF.

This clone was recorded only once. The chain is built from TRBV7-6 and TRBJ2-7, with TRBD1 identical over 9 bases. The CDR3 is 15 residues long. Germline V gene sequence: CDR1 SGHVS, CDR2 FNYEAQ. J gave up 0 bases and V 1 base, and 1 base lay outside the gene matches. The CDR3 DNA follows: TGTGCCAGCAGCTTAGGGACAGGGGTCTCCTACGAGCAGTACTTC. It encodes CASSLGTGVSYEQYF.

The sample holds one count of this clone. CDR3 nucleotide sequence: TGCGCCAGCAACCAAGTGGATTGGACCGCACTAGAGGGTACGCAGTATTTT. Its protein product is CASNQVDWTALEGTQYF. The chain employs TRBV10-1 and TRBJ2-3, with D perhaps matching TRBD2 (5 bases). CDR3 size: 17 residues. The V gene lost 7 bases and the J gene lost 8 bases, with 28 bases spanning the gap. CDR1 is WNHNN, CDR2 SYGVQD, per germline (reference sequence).

The rearrangement links TRBV11-2 to TRBJ2-3; 7 positions agree with TRBD2. The germline V gene has CDR1 SGHAT and CDR2 FQNNGV. Trimming removed 4 bases from V and 2 bases from J; junction bases left unmatched: 6. The CDR3 has 15 residues. The CDR3 region has the DNA TGTGCCAGCAGCTCTCTAGCGGTGACCACAGATACGCAGTATTTT. Protein product: CASSSLAVTTDTQYF.

The sample holds a few counts of this clone. This rearrangement joins TRBV10-3 to TRBJ2-7; D perhaps matches TRBD2 (5 bases). Germline V CDR1 and CDR2: ENHRY, SYGVKD. Trimming cost V 10 bases and J 7 bases, with 20 bases left between them. There are 13 residues in the CDR3. This chain's CDR3 is CATAGPDGLEQYF. As DNA, the CDR3 is TGTGCCACCGCGGGCCCGGACGGCCTTGAGCAGTACTTC.

This sequence joins TRBV28 and TRBJ1-2; D uncertain. CDR1 and CDR2 (germline): MDHEN, SYDVKM. CDR3 length: 14 residues. The V gene lost 5 bases and the J gene lost 3 bases, with 13 bases spanning the gap. The CDR3 sequence is CASSPGPVYYGYTF. CDR3 in DNA: TGTGCCAGCAGTCCAGGTCCCGTCTACTATGGCTACACCTTC.

This clone was recorded once. This sequence joins TRBV9 and TRBJ1-5; D possibly corresponds to TRBD1 (5 bases). Germline V CDR1 and CDR2: SGDLS, YYNGEE. Between the trimmed V and J ends, which lost 4 bases and 0 bases, there was a span of 11 bases. This CDR3 contains 15 residues. The CDR3 loop reads CASSPKGFSNQPQHF. CDR3 sequence (DNA): TGTGCCAGCAGCCCCAAGGGGTTTAGCAATCAGCCCCAGCATTTT.

This clone has a single count. This chain connects TRBV24-1 to TRBJ1-2, with 10 bases aligning to TRBD1. CDR1 and CDR2 from the germline V gene are KGHDR and SFDVKD. J was trimmed by 8 bases and V by 11 bases; bases with no gene match: 10. The CDR3 has 13 residues. The CDR3 bases are TGTGCCATAGTTAGGGACAGGGGCTGGGGCTACACCTTC. Its translation is CAIVRDRGWGYTF.

This chain links TRBV30 with TRBJ1-1; D is unresolved. CDR3 size: 10 residues. The germline V gene encodes CDR1 GTSNPN and CDR2 SVGIG (reference sequence). The germline V and J ends were trimmed by 6 bases and 3 bases, with 5 bases remaining between them. The CDR3 protein is CACGHTEAFF. CDR3 nucleotides: TGTGCCTGTGGCCACACTGAAGCTTTCTTT.

The chain has TRBV20-1 and TRBJ2-7; D is ambiguous. Trimming stripped 3 bases from V and 3 bases from J, with 9 bases between. The CDR3 runs 12 residues. The germline CDR1 and CDR2 sequences are DFQATT and SNEGSKA (reference sequence). CDR3 nucleotide sequence: TGCAGTGCTAGTTCGGGTTTCTACGAGCAGTACTTC. Its translation: CSASSGFYEQYF.

This CDR3 reads CASTTDRGANTEAFF. DNA for the CDR3: TGTGCCAGCACCACGGACAGGGGGGCGAACACTGAAGCTTTCTTT. The chain couples TRBV3-1 (or the pseudogene TRBV3-2) to TRBJ1-1; 10 bases line up with TRBD1. The CDR3 is 15 amino acids. Losses at the gene ends were 7 bases for V and 1 base for J; bases not matched to a gene: 6. Germline assignment: CDR1 LGHDT and CDR2 YNNKEL (reference sequence).